These 26 T cell receptor beta chains share one sample of origin, sequenced in a study of CD8+CD57+ T cells in acquired aplastic anemia. By flow cytometry, patients selected for sequencing had shown an expansion of CD8+CD57+ cells. Both TCR beta VDJ combination and CDR3 sequence profiling were carried out. Genomic DNA was the template for this profiling. Via MiXCR, TCRdb re-called the reads, giving one row per CDR3 protein. The table lists some 150,000 distinct CDR3 sequences, around half of them singletons, with more than 0.95% in the top ten. Source material: sorted CD4+, CD8+, or CD8+CD57+ T cells (not recorded which) from PBMCs. These receptors came from a human donor with aplastic anemia.

This clonotype was found many times. The chain is built from TRBV6-1 and TRBJ1-2, with D hard to call. V lost 1 base, J lost 8 bases, and 5 bases lay in between. Per germline, CDR1 MNHNS and CDR2 SASEGT. There are 11 residues in the CDR3. CDR3 nucleotide sequence: TGTGCCAGCAGTGAAGTTAGGGGCTACACCTTC. As protein: CASSEVRGYTF.

The V gene is TRBV13, the J gene TRBJ2-5, with no clear D. There are 14 residues in the CDR3. V lost 1 base and J lost 5, with 11 bases in between. CDR1 is PRHDT and CDR2 is FYEKMQ in the germline V gene (reference sequence). The CDR3 sequence: CASSLAVGWETQYF. The CDR3 DNA follows: TGTGCCAGCAGCTTAGCTGTAGGGTGGGAGACCCAGTACTTC. The full variable domain, its missing parts supplied by reference TRBV13 and TRBJ2-5, is AAGVIQSPRHLIKEKRETATLKCYPIPRHDTVYWYQQGPGQDPQFLISFYEKMQSDKGSIPDRFSAQQFSDYHSELNMSSLELGDSALYFCASSLAVGWETQYFGPGTRLLVL.

This clonotype was seen a handful of times. This rearrangement joins TRBV6-1 to TRBJ1-2; no clear D. V lost 6 bases and J 3 bases, leaving 14 bases between the germline ends. The germline CDR1 and CDR2 sequences are MNHNS and SASEGT. CDR3 size: 14 residues. CDR3 loop: CASSPLGRYYGYTF. CDR3 DNA sequence: TGTGCCAGCAGCCCTTTAGGCAGATACTATGGCTACACCTTC.

Many counts were recorded for this clonotype. V usage is TRBV7-9 and J usage is TRBJ1-4; no firm D call. CDR1 SEHNR and CDR2 FQNEAQ come from the germline V gene (reference sequence). The CDR3 is made up of 14 amino acids. Trimming shortened V by 5 bases and J by 4 bases, and 11 bases separated the two germline ends. The CDR3 region has the DNA TGTGCCAGCAGCACCGCCGACCTTAATGAAAAACTGTTTTTT. This translates into CASSTADLNEKLFF.

This clonotype has at least ten counts. The CDR3 spells CASSLGGRGYNEQFF. For the CDR3, the DNA is TGTGCCAGCAGTTTAGGGGGGCGCGGTTACAATGAGCAGTTCTTC. This sequence joins TRBV25-1 and TRBJ2-1, with D perhaps given as TRBD1 or TRBD2 (6 bases each). Germline CDR1 reads MGHDK; CDR2 reads SYGVNS. The V and J ends lost 5 bases and 4 bases respectively, with 15 bases between them. The CDR3 loop spans 15 amino acids.

There are many counts of this clonotype. The rearrangement uses TRBV9 and TRBJ1-5; 10 bases are shared with TRBD1. CDR3 length: 15 amino acids. V was clipped by 4 bases and J by 5 bases; unmatched bases: 6. The V gene's germline CDR1 is SGDLS and CDR2 YYNGEE. This CDR3 reads CASSSGDRGDQPQHF. The CDR3, as DNA: TGTGCCAGCAGCTCGGGGGACAGGGGCGATCAGCCCCAGCATTTT.

This clonotype was seen only a few times. The chain recombines TRBV19 with TRBJ1-1; D remains unclear. CDR1 LNHDA and CDR2 SQIVND come from the germline V gene (reference sequence). Deletions cut 3 bases from V and 3 bases from J, with 8 bases between. The CDR3 runs to 13 residues. CDR3 sequence: CASSIPGYTEAFF. The CDR3 DNA reads as TGTGCCAGTAGTATTCCGGGGTACACTGAAGCTTTCTTT.

This clonotype was counted at least ten times. The chain carries TRBV9 and TRBJ2-4; 15 positions agree with TRBD2. CDR3 length: 15 amino acids. After removal of 0 bases from V and 8 bases from J, the junction contained 0 bases not matched to a gene. Germline V gives CDR1 SGDLS, CDR2 YYNGEE. CDR3 sequence: CASSVGTSGGDIQYF. For the CDR3, the DNA is TGTGCCAGCAGCGTAGGGACTAGCGGGGGGGACATTCAGTACTTC.

In this sample, this clonotype turned up many times. The V gene is TRBV20-1, the J gene TRBJ1-5; D unclear. The CDR3 runs to 12 residues. V shed 0 bases and J shed 6 bases, with 6 bases lying between them. CDR1 is DFQATT and CDR2 is SNEGSKA in the germline V gene (reference sequence). This CDR3 reads CSARDSPQPQHF. The CDR3 DNA reads as TGCAGTGCTAGAGATTCGCCTCAGCCCCAGCATTTT.

This clonotype was seen at least ten times. J is TRBJ1-4 and V is TRBV6-1; TRBD1 matches at 7 bases. With V trimmed by 2 bases and J by 6 bases, 3 bases remained unmatched. Looked up from germline, CDR1 is MNHNS and CDR2 is SASEGT. The CDR3 extends over 14 amino acids. The CDR3 nucleotides are TGTGCCAGCAGTGAACCAGGGGGGGATGAAAAACTGTTTTTT. It translates to CASSEPGGDEKLFF.

The genes are TRBV19 and TRBJ2-1; a weak D match, TRBD2 (5 bases). The CDR3 contains 11 residues. Germline CDR1 reads LNHDA; CDR2 reads SQIVND (reference sequence). The V end lost 3 bases, the J end lost 8 bases, and 5 bases lay between the germline ends. The CDR3: CASSMRDEQFF. CDR3 coding DNA: TGTGCCAGTAGTATGAGGGATGAGCAGTTCTTC.

This clonotype occurred many times. V gene TRBV3-1 combines with J gene TRBJ1-1; TRBD1 agrees at 9 bases. Germline V CDR1 and CDR2: LGHDT, YNNKEL (reference sequence). The length of the CDR3 is 14 residues. Losses at the gene ends were 1 base for V and 4 bases for J; bases not matched to a gene: 1. This CDR3 reads CASSQGTGATEAFF. CDR3 in DNA: TGTGCCAGCAGCCAAGGGACAGGGGCCACTGAAGCTTTCTTT.

This rearrangement joins TRBV7-2 to TRBJ2-5; 9 bases align to TRBD2. The CDR3 totals 16 residues. With 0 bases clipped from V and 5 bases from J, the junction kept 7 bases outside the gene matches. Germline CDR1 is SGHTA and CDR2 is FQGNSA. The CDR3 here is CASSLATSGRGETQYF. In DNA, the CDR3 is TGTGCCAGCAGCTTAGCAACTAGCGGGCGAGGGGAGACCCAGTACTTC.

The chain employs TRBV6-5 and TRBJ2-2, with TRBD2 as a possible D gene (5 bases). This CDR3 comprises 16 residues. CDR1 and CDR2 (germline): MNHEY, SVGAGI. V lost 0 bases and J 5 bases, leaving 13 bases between the germline ends. CDR3 amino acids: CASSYSTEGRTGELFF. The CDR3 DNA sequence: TGTGCCAGCAGTTACTCGACTGAGGGTCGGACCGGGGAGCTGTTTTTT.

In this sample, this clonotype turned up many times. The chain carries TRBV7-6 and TRBJ2-7, with D maybe TRBD2 (7 bases). The CDR3 extends over 14 amino acids. Trimming removed 3 bases from V and 7 bases from J, with 16 bases in between. CDR1 and CDR2 (germline): SGHVS, FNYEAQ. CDR3 sequence (DNA): TGTGCCAGCAGCTTCCGGGGGGCGGATGGGGAGCAGTACTTC. It is translated as CASSFRGADGEQYF.

This clonotype showed up just once. The V gene is TRBV7-2, the J gene TRBJ2-5; D may be TRBD2 (5 bases). The CDR3 totals 11 residues. V gave up 6 bases and J gave up 5 bases, with 7 bases separating them. Germline V gene sequence: CDR1 SGHTA, CDR2 FQGNSA. The CDR3 sequence: CASRPGETQYF. DNA for the CDR3: TGTGCCAGCAGACCGGGGGAGACCCAGTACTTC.

This clonotype was detected ten times or more. The chain is built from TRBV2 and TRBJ2-7; D unclear. Trimming took off 2 bases at V and 3 bases at J, with 14 bases between the two ends. The CDR3 is made up of 15 amino acids. Germline CDR1 is SNHLY and CDR2 is FYNNEI. CDR3 sequence reads: CASSEHSLSLYEQYF. DNA for the CDR3: TGTGCCAGCAGTGAACACAGTCTTTCCCTCTACGAGCAGTACTTC.

This chain connects TRBV25-1 to TRBJ2-5; D is undetermined. V dropped 4 bases and J dropped 1 base, with 7 bases sitting between them. This CDR3 has 13 residues. Germline CDR1 and CDR2: MGHDK and SYGVNS. The CDR3 DNA reads as TGTGCCAGCAGTGCCCCGCTCCAAGAGACCCAGTACTTC. It encodes CASSAPLQETQYF.

This clonotype appeared a few times. The chain has TRBV25-1 and TRBJ1-2; TRBD1 matches at 8 bases. Germline lookup yields CDR1 MGHDK and CDR2 SYGVNS. CDR3 length equals 16 residues. Trimming took 4 bases from V and 6 from J; bases not matched to a gene: 13. DNA of the CDR3: TGTGCCAGCAGTGCCGCTCCGGGACAGGATAGGGATGGCTACACCTTC. It yields the protein CASSAAPGQDRDGYTF.

CDR3 amino acids: CSVAGRNYGYTF. The CDR3, as DNA: TGCAGCGTTGCTGGCAGGAACTATGGCTACACCTTC. J is TRBJ1-2 and V is TRBV29-1; D remains ambiguous. V lost 4 bases and J 2 bases, leaving 8 bases between the germline ends. The germline gives CDR1 SQVTM, CDR2 ANQGSEA. The CDR3 loop spans 12 amino acids.

In the case of this clonotype: This may arise from a read error, as a much more abundant clone is one base away. The rearrangement links TRBV5-4 to TRBJ2-2; TRBD1 matches 8 bases. The CDR3 is made up of 16 amino acids. Germline loops: CDR1 SGHNT, CDR2 YYREEE (reference sequence). The CDR3 loop reads CASSSKTGENIGELFF. CDR3 nucleotides: TGTGCCAGCAGCTCAAAGACAGGGGAGAACATCGGGGAGCTGTTTTTT.

The rearrangement uses TRBV7-3 and TRBJ2-1, with D possibly matching TRBD2 (6 bases). This CDR3 region has 15 residues. Trimming left V 1 base short and J 1 base short, with 8 bases between. Germline V CDR1 and CDR2: SGHTA, FQGTGA. The CDR3 region has the DNA TGTGCCAGCAGCTTAAGCGGGGCATCCTACAATGAGCAGTTCTTC. Its translation is CASSLSGASYNEQFF. The whole variable domain, filled in from reference TRBV7-3 and TRBJ2-1, reads GAGVSQTPSNKVTEKGKYVELRCDPISGHTALYWYRQSLGQGPEFLIYFQGTGAADDSGLPNDRFFAVRPEGSVSTLKIQRTERGDSAVYLCASSLSGASYNEQFFGPGTRLTVL.

V gene TRBV2 combines with J gene TRBJ1-5; D unclear. Germline V gene lookup returns CDR1 SNHLY and CDR2 FYNNEI. V lost 2 bases and J lost 5, with 10 bases in between. The CDR3 extends over 14 amino acids. For the CDR3, the DNA is TGTGCCAGCAGTGAAAACGGAAACTATCAGCCCCAGCATTTT. Amino acids: CASSENGNYQPQHF.

This clonotype has a count of ten or more. The chain recombines TRBV12-3 or TRBV12-4 with TRBJ2-3; the D gene could be TRBD1 or TRBD2 (5 bases each). The CDR3 length is 16 residues. Between the trimmed V and J ends, which lost 2 bases and 2 bases, there was a span of 14 bases. CDR3 sequence reads: CASSLLAGRDTDTQYF. The CDR3 nucleotides are TGTGCCAGCAGTTTATTGGCAGGGAGAGACACAGATACGCAGTATTTT.

This chain connects TRBV19 to TRBJ1-5; D remains unclear. This CDR3 is 15 amino acids long. Trimming stripped 3 bases from V and 4 bases from J, with 13 bases between. Germline assignment: CDR1 LNHDA and CDR2 SQIVND (reference sequence). For the CDR3, the DNA is TGTGCCAGTAGTATGGGCAGTGCCCTTAATCAGCCCCAGCATTTT. This gives the protein CASSMGSALNQPQHF. Filled out from reference TRBV19 and TRBJ1-5, the complete variable domain reads DGGITQSPKYLFRKEGQNVTLSCEQNLNHDAMYWYRQDPGQGLRLIYYSQIVNDFQKGDIAEGYSVSREKKESFPLTVTSAQKNPTAFYLCASSMGSALNQPQHFGDGTRLSIL.

This clonotype occurred many times. V is TRBV20-1 and J is TRBJ2-3; 12 bases map to TRBD2. The CDR3 contains 15 residues. The V and J ends lost 6 bases and 6 bases, in that order; junction bases with no gene match: 10. Germline CDR1 is DFQATT and CDR2 is SNEGSKA (reference sequence). CDR3 residues: CSATGTSGPGDTQYF. For the CDR3, the DNA is TGCAGTGCGACCGGGACTAGCGGGCCGGGGGATACGCAGTATTTT.